This T cell receptor beta chain originates from a study of shared clonotypes between healthy human individuals. For the study at large: Those who served as donors were a couple of women and three men between the ages of 18 and 49. CD4 naive and memory got three plates each, CD8 naive two, CD8 memory one.

CDR1 is SNHLY and CDR2 is FYNNEI in the germline V gene. Trimming removed 3 bases from V and 2 bases from J, with 10 bases in between. The CDR3 loop spans 15 amino acids. General observations from the study: Shared across a few donors were around 5% of the naive CD4 clonotypes.

About this clone itself: Its target is not known.

Original processing methods: With immunoSEQ giving junction-only sequences and no quality scores, filtering differed. Clones were sequenced by immunoSEQ multiplex PCR, and TCRdb holds only the in-frame ones, with some missing. V, J and clone size derive from that table, while D and trimming were established from the DNA sequence. The table lists approximately 2.5 million clones, around nine tenths of them singletons, with around 0.15% in the top ten. What was sequenced was naive CD4+ T cells sorted from blood. Subset: CD45RA+ positively selected. The receptor was isolated from a young man in good health. The rearrangement joins TRBV2 to TRBJ1-4; TRBD1 is a possible D gene (5 bases). Here the CDR3 reads CASSDRGVTNEKLFF. DNA for the CDR3: TGTGCCAGCAGTGATCGGGGGGTGACTAATGAAAAACTGTTTTTT.